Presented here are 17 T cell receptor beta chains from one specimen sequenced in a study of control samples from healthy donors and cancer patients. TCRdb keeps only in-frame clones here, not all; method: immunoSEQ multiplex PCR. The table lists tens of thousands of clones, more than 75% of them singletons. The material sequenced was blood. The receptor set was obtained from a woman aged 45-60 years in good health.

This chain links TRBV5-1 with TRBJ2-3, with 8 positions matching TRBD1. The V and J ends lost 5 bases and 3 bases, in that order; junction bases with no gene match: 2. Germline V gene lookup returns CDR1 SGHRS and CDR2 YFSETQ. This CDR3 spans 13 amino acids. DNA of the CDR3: TGCGCCAGCAGGGACAGGGATACAGATACGCAGTATTTT. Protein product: CASRDRDTDTQYF.

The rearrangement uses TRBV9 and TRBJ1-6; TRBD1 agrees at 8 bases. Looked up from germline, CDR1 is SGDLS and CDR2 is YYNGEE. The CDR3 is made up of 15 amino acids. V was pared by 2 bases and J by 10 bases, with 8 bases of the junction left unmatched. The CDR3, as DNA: TGTGCCAGCAGCGTCATACCGACAGGGGTCTCACCCCTCCACTTT. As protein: CASSVIPTGVSPLHF.

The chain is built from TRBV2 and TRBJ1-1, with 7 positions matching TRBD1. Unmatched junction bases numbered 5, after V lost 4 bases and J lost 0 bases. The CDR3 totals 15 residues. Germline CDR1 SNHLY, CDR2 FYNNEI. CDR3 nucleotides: TGTGCCAGCAGTGCTAGACAGGGTCTGAACACTGAAGCTTTCTTT. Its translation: CASSARQGLNTEAFF.

The DNA for the CDR3 is TGCGCCAGCAGCTTACAGGGAGGCAATCAGCCCCAGCATTTT. This sequence encodes CASSLQGGNQPQHF. The chain recombines TRBV5-1 with TRBJ1-5; the D gene is possibly TRBD1 (6 bases). Germline V gene data show CDR1 as SGHRS and CDR2 as YFSETQ. The CDR3 contains 14 residues. V was trimmed by 2 bases and J by 2 bases, leaving 8 bases between them. The entire variable domain, with the rest obtained from reference TRBV5-1 and TRBJ1-5, is as follows: KAGVTQTPRYLIKTRGQQVTLSCSPISGHRSVSWYQQTPGQGLQFLFEYFSETQRNKGNFPGRFSGRQFSNSRSEMNVSTLELGDSALYLCASSLQGGNQPQHFGDGTRLSIL.

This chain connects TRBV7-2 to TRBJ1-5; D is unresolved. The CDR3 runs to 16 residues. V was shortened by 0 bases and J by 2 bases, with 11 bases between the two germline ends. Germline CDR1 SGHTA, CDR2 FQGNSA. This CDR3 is CASSLAGWRGNQPQHF. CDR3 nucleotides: TGTGCCAGCAGCTTAGCGGGATGGCGGGGCAATCAGCCCCAGCATTTT.

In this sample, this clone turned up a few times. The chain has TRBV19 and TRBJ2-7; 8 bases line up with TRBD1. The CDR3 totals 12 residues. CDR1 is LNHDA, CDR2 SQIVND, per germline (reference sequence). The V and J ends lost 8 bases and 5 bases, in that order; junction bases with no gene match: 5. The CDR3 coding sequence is TGTGCCAGTGGAACAGGGGGTAACGAGCAGTACTTC. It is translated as CASGTGGNEQYF.

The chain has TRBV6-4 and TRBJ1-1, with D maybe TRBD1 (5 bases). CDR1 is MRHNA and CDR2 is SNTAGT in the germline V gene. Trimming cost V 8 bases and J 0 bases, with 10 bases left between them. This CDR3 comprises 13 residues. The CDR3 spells CASWGRMNTEAFF. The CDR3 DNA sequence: TGTGCCAGCTGGGGCAGAATGAACACTGAAGCTTTCTTT.

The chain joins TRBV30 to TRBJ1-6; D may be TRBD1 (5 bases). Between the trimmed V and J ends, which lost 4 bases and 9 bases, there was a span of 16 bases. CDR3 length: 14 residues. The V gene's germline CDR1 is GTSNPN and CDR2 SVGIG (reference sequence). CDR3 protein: CAWTLGTVGSPLHF. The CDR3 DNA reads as TGTGCCTGGACTCTAGGGACCGTGGGTTCACCCCTCCACTTT.

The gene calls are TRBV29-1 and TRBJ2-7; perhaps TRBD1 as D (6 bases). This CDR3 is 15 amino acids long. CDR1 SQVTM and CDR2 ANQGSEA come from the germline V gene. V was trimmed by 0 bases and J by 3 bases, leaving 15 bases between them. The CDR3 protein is CSVEEGDQGSYEQYF. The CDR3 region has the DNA TGCAGCGTTGAAGAGGGGGATCAGGGGAGCTACGAGCAGTACTTC.

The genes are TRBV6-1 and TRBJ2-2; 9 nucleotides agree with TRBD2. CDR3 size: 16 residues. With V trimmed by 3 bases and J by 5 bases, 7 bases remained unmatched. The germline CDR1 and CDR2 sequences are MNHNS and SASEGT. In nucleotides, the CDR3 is TGTGCCAGCAGTGACCTAGCGGGACATGGAACCGGGGAGCTGTTTTTT. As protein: CASSDLAGHGTGELFF.

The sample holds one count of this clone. The CDR3 bases are TGTGCCAGCGGTCAGGGGCCAGCGGGATACACCATATATTTT. This translates into CASGQGPAGYTIYF. The chain links TRBV11-2 to TRBJ1-3, with a tentative D call TRBD1 (6 bases). Germline V gives CDR1 SGHAT, CDR2 FQNNGV. V was clipped by 8 bases and J by 8 bases, with 19 bases between them. CDR3 length equals 14 residues.

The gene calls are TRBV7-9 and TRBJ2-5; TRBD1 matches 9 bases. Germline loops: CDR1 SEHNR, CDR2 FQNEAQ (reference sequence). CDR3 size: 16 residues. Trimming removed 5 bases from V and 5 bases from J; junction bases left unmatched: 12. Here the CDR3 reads CASSLAQGAPRETQYF. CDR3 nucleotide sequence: TGTGCCAGCAGCCTGGCACAGGGGGCGCCCAGGGAGACCCAGTACTTC.

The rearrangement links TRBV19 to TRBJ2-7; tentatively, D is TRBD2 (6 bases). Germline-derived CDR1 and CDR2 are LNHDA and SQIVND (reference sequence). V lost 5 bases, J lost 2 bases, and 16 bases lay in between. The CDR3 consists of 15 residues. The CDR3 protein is CASSGSGLNPYEQYF. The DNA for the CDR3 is TGTGCCAGTAGTGGATCGGGACTTAACCCCTACGAGCAGTACTTC.

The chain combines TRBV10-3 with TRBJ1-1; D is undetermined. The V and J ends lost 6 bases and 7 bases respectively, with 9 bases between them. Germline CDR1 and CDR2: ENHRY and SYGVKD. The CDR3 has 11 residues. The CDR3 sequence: CAISSQIEAFF. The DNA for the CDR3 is TGTGCCATCAGCTCACAGATTGAAGCTTTCTTT.

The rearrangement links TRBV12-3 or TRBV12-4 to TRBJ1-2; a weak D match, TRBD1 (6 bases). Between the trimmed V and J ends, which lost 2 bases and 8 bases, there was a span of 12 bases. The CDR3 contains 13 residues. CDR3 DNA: TGTGCCAGCAGTTTATTCCAGGGACAAGGCTACACCTTC. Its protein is CASSLFQGQGYTF.

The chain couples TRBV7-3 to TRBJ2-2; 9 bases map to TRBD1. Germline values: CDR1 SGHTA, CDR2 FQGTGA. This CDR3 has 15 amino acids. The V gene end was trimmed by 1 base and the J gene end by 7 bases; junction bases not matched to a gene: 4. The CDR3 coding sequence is TGTGCCAGCAGCTTAAGGGGACAGGGAGTCGGGGAGCTGTTTTTT. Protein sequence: CASSLRGQGVGELFF.

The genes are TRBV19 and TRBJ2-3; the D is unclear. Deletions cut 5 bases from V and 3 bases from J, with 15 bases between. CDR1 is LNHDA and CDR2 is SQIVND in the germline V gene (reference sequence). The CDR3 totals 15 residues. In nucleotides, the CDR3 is TGTGCCAGTAGTCTCCGGGCGTTTGGAACAGATACGCAGTATTTT. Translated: CASSLRAFGTDTQYF.